These 2 T cell receptor beta chains originate from one sample sequenced in a study of beta chain features in type 1 diabetes. General study points: TCRB CDR3 length was moderately but significantly reduced in all four CD4+ subsets of Type 1 diabetes patients.

The authors reverse transcribed all of the isolated RNA, so sequencing captured expressed TCRB transcripts. Libraries were prepared by immunoSEQ multiplex PCR; TCRdb keeps only in-frame clonotypes and omits some of them. The sample lists some 130,000 clones, approximately 10% occurring once. For these TCRs, the target antigens are not known. Sequencing was done on a sample of central memory CD4+ T cells from blood. The source is a man aged 30 to 39 with type 1 diabetes.

This clone has a handful of counts. This sequence joins TRBV6-5 and TRBJ1-2; TRBD1 matches 7 bases. CDR3 length: 13 residues. V was pared by 6 bases and J by 4 bases, with 5 bases of the junction left unmatched. Germline V gene lookup returns CDR1 MNHEY and CDR2 SVGAGI. CDR3 in amino acids: CASSLDRAYGYTF. The DNA for the CDR3 is TGTGCCAGCAGCCTCGACAGGGCCTATGGCTACACCTTC.

The J gene is TRBJ2-7, the V gene TRBV7-2; D may be TRBD2 (6 bases). This CDR3 is built from 15 residues. Looked up from germline, CDR1 is SGHTA and CDR2 is FQGNSA. With 2 bases removed from V and 1 base from J, the gap between germline ends came to 12 bases. Here the CDR3 DNA reads TGTGCCAGCAGCTTAATGGCGGGGTCGTCCTACGAGCAGTACTTC. It specifies CASSLMAGSSYEQYF.